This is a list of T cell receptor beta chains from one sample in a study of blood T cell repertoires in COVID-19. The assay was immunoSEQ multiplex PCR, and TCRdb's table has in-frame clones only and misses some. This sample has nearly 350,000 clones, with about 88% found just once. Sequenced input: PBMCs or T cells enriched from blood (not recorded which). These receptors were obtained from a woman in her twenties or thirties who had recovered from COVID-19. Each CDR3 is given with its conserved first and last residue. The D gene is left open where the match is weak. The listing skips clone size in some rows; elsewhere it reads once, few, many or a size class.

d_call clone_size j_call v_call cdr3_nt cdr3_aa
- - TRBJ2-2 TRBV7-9 TGTGCCAGCAGCTTAGTCGGGGGAAGGGCCGGGGAGCTGTTTTTT CASSLVGGRAGELFF
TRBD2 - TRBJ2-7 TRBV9 TGTGCCAGCAGCGCGACTGGGGGGGTCGCCTACGAGCAGTACTTC CASSATGGVAYEQYF
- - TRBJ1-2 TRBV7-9 TGTGCCAGCAGCTTAGAGCGGGGATCCAACTATGGCTACACCTTC CASSLERGSNYGYTF
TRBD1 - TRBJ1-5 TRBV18 TGTGCCAGCTCCCCGGGACAGGTTAGCAATCAGCCCCAGCATTTT CASSPGQVSNQPQHF
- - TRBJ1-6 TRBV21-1 TGTGCCAGCAGCGCAGGGGTCCCCTATAATTCACCCCTCCACTTT CASSAGVPYNSPLHF
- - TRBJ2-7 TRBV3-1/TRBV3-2 TGTGCCAGCAGCCATTACACCTACGAGCAGTACTTC CASSHYTYEQYF
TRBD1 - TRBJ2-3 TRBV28 TGTGCCAGCAGCGTGTGGCAGGGGGACACAGATACGCAGTATTTT CASSVWQGDTDTQYF
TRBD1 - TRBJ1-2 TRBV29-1 TGCGGTTCAAGACAGGGGACCTATGGCTACACCTTC CGSRQGTYGYTF
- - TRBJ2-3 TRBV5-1 TGCGCCAGCAGCTTGGAGGGAGACGGCGCAGATACGCAGTATTTT CASSLEGDGADTQYF
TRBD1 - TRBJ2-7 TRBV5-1 TGCGCCAGCATGCTGACAGGGGCGGAATACGAGCAGTACTTC CASMLTGAEYEQYF
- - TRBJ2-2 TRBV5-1 TGCGCCAGCAGTCCTGGAAGGGGCCGAACGGGGGAGCTGTTTTTT CASSPGRGRTGELFF
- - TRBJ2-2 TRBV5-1 TGCGCCAGCAGCTTGGTTCCTACCGGGGAGCTGTTTTTT CASSLVPTGELFF
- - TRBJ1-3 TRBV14 TGTGCCAGCAGCCAAACGGGGAGCTCTGGAAACACCATATATTTT CASSQTGSSGNTIYF
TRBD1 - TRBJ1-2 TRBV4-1 TGCGCCAGCAGCCAAGCTGTTGTGTGGACAGGGCTTCGCTATGGCTACACCTTC CASSQAVVWTGLRYGYTF
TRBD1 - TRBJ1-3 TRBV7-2 TGTGCCAGCAGCCCGACAGGGAATGGAAACACCATATATTTT CASSPTGNGNTIYF
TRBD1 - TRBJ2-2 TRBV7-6 TGTGCCAGCAGCCCCCGGGACAGGGCGAACACCGGGGAGCTGTTTTTT CASSPRDRANTGELFF
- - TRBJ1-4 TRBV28 TGTGCCAGCAGTTTGGGTACAAGGGAGATTGATGAAAAACTGTTTTTT CASSLGTREIDEKLFF
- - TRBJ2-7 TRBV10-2 TGCGCCAGCAGTGAGGGTCCAGACTACGAGCAGTACTTC CASSEGPDYEQYF
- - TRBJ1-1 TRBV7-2 TGTGCCAGCAGGGTCAGGGGAGTGAACACTGAAGCTTTCTTT CASRVRGVNTEAFF
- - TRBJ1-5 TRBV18 TGTGCCAGCTCACAGGTGCCCGGGAGCAATCAGCCCCAGCATTTT CASSQVPGSNQPQHF
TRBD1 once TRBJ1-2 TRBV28 TGTGCCAGCAGGGCCGGGACAGCGCCCTATGGCTACACCTTC CASRAGTAPYGYTF
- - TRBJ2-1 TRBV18 TGTGCCAGCTCACCAACGAGGTCCGGGGGACAGCCCCGGAATGAGCAGTTCTTC CASSPTRSGGQPRNEQFF
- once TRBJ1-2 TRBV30 TGTGCCTGGAGTGTACTGTCGGGAGGTGGCTACACCTTC CAWSVLSGGGYTF
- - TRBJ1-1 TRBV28 TGTGCCAGCACCTTAATCTCTACAGGGTTTGGGGGCACTGAAGCTTTCTTT CASTLISTGFGGTEAFF
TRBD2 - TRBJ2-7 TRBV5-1 TGCGCCAGCAGCTTCACGGGGGGGACCTACGAGCAGTACTTC CASSFTGGTYEQYF
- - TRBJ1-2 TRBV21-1 TGTGCCAGAGCTGACAGGGGCGACTATGGCTACACCTTC CARADRGDYGYTF
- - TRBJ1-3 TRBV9 TGTGCCAGCAGCGCCCTTGGAAACACCATATATTTT CASSALGNTIYF